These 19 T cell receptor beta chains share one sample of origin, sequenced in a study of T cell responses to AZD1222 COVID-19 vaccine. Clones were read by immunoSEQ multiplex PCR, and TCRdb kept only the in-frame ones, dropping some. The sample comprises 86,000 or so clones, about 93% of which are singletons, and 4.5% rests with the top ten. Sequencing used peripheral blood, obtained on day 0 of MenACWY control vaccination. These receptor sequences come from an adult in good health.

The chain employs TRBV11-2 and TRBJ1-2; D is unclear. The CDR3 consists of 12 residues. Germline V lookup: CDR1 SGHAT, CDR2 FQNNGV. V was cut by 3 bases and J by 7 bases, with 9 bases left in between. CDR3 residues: CASSLLLSGYTF. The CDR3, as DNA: TGTGCCAGCAGCTTGCTTTTGAGTGGCTACACCTTC.

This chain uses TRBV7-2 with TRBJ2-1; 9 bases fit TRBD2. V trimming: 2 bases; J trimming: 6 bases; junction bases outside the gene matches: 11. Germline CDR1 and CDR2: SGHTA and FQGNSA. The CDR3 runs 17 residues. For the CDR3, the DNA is TGTGCCAGCAGCTTACCAACATTTAGCGGGAGATCCAATGAGCAGTTCTTC. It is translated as CASSLPTFSGRSNEQFF.

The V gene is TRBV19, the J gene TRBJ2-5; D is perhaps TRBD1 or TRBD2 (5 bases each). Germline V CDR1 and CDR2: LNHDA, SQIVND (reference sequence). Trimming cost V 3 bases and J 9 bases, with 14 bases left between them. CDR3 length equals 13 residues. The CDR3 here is CASSIGGSEAQYF. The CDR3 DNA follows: TGTGCCAGTAGTATTGGGGGATCGGAGGCCCAGTACTTC.

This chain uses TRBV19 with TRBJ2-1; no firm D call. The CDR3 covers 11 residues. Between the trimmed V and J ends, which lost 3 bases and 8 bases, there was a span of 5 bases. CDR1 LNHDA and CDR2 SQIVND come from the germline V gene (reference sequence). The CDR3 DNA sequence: TGTGCCAGTAGTATTCGCGATGAGCAGTTCTTC. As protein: CASSIRDEQFF.

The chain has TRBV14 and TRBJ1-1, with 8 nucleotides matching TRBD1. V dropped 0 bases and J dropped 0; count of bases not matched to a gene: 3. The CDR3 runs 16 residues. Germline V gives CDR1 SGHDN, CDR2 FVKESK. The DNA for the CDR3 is TGTGCCAGCAGCCAAGACCGGACAGGGCTGAACACTGAAGCTTTCTTT. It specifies CASSQDRTGLNTEAFF.

The CDR3 sequence is CSVLLRGEKLFF. For the CDR3, the DNA is TGCAGCGTCCTGCTCAGGGGGGAAAAACTGTTTTTT. The chain couples TRBV29-1 to TRBJ1-4; 7 nucleotides line up with TRBD1. The CDR3 runs to 12 residues. Germline CDR1 and CDR2: SQVTM and ANQGSEA. V lost 6 bases to trimming and J lost 8 bases; unmatched junction nucleotides: 6.

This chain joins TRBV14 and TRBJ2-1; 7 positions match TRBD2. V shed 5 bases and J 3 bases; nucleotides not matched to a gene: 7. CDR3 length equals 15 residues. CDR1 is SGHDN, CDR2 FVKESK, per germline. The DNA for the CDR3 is TGTGCCAGCAGCGTCAGACCGGGAGGCTACAATGAGCAGTTCTTC. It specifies CASSVRPGGYNEQFF. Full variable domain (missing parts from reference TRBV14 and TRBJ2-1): EAGVTQFPSHSVIEKGQTVTLRCDPISGHDNLYWYRRVMGKEIKFLLHFVKESKQDESGMPNNRFLAERTGGTYSTLKVQPAELEDSGVYFCASSVRPGGYNEQFFGPGTRLTVL.

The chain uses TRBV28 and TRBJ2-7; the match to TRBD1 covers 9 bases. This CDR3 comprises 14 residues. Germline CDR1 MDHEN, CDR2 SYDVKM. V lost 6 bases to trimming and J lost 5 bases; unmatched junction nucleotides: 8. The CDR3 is CASSAGTGRDEQYF. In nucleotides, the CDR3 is TGTGCCAGCAGCGCCGGGACAGGGCGCGACGAGCAGTACTTC. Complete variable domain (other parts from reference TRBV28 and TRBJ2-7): DVKVTQSSRYLVKRTGEKVFLECVQDMDHENMFWYRQDPGLGLRLIYFSYDVKMKEKGDIPEGYSVSREKKERFSLILESASTNQTSMYLCASSAGTGRDEQYFGPGTRLTVT.

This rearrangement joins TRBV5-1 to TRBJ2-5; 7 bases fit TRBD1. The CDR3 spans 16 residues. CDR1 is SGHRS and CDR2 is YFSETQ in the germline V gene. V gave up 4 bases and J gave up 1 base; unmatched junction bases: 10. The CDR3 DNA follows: TGCGCCAGCAGCCTGACAGGGTTGGGCCCCCAAGAGACCCAGTACTTC. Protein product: CASSLTGLGPQETQYF.

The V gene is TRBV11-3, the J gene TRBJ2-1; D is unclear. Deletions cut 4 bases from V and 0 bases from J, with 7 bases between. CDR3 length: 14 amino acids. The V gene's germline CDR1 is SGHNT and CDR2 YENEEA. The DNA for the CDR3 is TGTGCCAGCAGCTCCCCGAGCTCCTACAATGAGCAGTTCTTC. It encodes CASSSPSSYNEQFF. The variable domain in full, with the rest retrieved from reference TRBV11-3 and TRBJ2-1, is EAGVVQSPRYKIIEKKQPVAFWCNPISGHNTLYWYLQNLGQGPELLIRYENEEAVDDSQLPKDRFSAERLKGVDSTLKIQPAELGDSAVYLCASSSPSSYNEQFFGPGTRLTVL.

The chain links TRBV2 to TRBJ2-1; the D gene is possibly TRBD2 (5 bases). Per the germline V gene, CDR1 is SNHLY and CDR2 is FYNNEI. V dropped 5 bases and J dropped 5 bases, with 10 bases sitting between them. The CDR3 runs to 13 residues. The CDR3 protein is CASSIAADNEQFF. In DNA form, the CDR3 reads TGTGCCAGCAGTATAGCAGCGGACAATGAGCAGTTCTTC.

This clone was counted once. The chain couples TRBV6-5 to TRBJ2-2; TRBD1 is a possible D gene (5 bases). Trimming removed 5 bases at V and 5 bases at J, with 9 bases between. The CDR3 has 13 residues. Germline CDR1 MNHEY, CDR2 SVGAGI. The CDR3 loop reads CASSPAGTGELFF. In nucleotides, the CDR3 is TGTGCCAGCAGTCCCGCAGGGACCGGGGAGCTGTTTTTT.

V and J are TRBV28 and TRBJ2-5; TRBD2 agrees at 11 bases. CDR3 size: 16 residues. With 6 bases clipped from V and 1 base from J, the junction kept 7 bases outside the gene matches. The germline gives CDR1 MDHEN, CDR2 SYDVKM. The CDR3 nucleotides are TGTGCCAGCAGCATGGGACTAGCGGAGATCCAAGAGACCCAGTACTTC. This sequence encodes CASSMGLAEIQETQYF.

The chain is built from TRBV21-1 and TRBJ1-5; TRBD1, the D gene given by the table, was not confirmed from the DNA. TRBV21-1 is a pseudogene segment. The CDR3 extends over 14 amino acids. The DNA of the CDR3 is TGTGCCAGCAGCAGGTACAGATCAAATCAGCCCCAGCATTTT. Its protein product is CASSRYRSNQPQHF.

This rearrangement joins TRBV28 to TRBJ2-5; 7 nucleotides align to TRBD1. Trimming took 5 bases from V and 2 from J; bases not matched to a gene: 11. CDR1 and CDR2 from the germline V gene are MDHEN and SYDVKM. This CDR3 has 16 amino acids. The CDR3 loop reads CASSETGTAQQETQYF. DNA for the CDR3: TGTGCCAGCAGTGAGACCGGGACAGCCCAGCAAGAGACCCAGTACTTC.

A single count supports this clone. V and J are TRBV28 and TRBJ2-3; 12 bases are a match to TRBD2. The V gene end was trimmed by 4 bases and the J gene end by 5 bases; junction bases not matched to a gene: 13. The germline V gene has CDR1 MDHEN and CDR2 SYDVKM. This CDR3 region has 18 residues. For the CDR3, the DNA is TGTGCCAGCAGTTCCCGATATTCTAGCGGGAGGGCACTAGATACGCAGTATTTT. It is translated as CASSSRYSSGRALDTQYF.

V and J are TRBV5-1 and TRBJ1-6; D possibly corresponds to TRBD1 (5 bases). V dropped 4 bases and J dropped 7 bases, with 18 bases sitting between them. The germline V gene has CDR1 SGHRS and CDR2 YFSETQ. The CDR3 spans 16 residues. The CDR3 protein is CASSASGVRQNSPLHF. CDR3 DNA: TGCGCCAGCAGCGCCTCAGGAGTCAGACAGAATTCACCCCTCCACTTT.

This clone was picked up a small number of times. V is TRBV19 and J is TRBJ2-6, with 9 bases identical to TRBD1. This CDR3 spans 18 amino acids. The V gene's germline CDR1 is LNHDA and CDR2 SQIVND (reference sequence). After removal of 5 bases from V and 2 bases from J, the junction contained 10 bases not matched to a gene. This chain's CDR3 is CASSPPGGTGPGANVLTF. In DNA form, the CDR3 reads TGTGCCAGTAGTCCGCCAGGGGGGACAGGGCCTGGGGCCAACGTCCTGACTTTC.

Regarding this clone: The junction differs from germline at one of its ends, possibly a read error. The CDR3 DNA sequence: TGTGCCATCAGTGAGTTTAGCGGGAGCTCCCACGAGCAGTACTTC. It codes for CAISEFSGSSHEQYF. This rearrangement joins TRBV10-3 to TRBJ2-7; TRBD2 matches at 9 bases. The CDR3 is 15 residues long. In germline, CDR1 is ENHRY, CDR2 SYGVKD.